This section outlines one T cell receptor (beta chain) sequence together with its context. Its matching antigen is unknown. 60 Vbeta and 13 Jbeta primers were used in PCR. The table came from immunoSEQ multiplex PCR; TCRdb's copy has only in-frame clones and leaves some out. The data show 100,000 to 140,000 clones, 77% seen once. Germline V CDR1 and CDR2: LGHNA, YNFKEQ. J was trimmed by 2 bases and V by 0 bases; bases with no gene match: 9. The CDR3 sequence is 17 residues long. This specimen comes from a study of cytomegalovirus exposure and HLA in healthy donors. Broader study findings: TRBV6-2, TRBV6-3 and some other V segments were unresolvable in 87-base-pair reads.

V and J are TRBV4-2 and TRBJ2-5, with 7 nucleotides matching TRBD2. Sequencing was carried out using PBMCs. This clonotype was sampled from a male donor in good health and CMV-seronegative. CDR3 loop: CASSQEVAASGQETQYF. The CDR3 nucleotides are TGTGCCAGCAGCCAAGAGGTGGCGGCTAGCGGTCAAGAGACCCAGTACTTC.